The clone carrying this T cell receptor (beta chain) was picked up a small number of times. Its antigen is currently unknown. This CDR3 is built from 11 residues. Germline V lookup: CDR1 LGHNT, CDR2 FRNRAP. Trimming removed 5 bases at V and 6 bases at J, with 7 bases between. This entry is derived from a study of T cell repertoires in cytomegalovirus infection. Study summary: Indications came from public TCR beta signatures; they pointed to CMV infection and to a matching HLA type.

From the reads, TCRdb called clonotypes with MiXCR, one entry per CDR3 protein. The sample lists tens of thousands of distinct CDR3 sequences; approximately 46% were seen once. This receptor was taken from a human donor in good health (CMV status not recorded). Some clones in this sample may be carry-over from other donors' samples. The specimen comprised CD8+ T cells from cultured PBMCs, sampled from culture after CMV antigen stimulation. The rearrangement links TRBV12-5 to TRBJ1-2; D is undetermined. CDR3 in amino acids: CASGPGNGYTF. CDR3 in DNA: TGTGCTAGTGGTCCCGGGAATGGCTACACCTTC.